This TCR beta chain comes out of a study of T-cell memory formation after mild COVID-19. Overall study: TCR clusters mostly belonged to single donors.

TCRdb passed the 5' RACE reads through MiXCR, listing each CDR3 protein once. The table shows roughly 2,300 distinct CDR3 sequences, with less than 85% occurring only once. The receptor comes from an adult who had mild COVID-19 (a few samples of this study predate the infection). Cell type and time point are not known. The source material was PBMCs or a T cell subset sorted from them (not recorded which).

CDR3 sequence: CASSEAVLVTGYTF. DNA of the CDR3: TGTGCCAGCAGTGAAGCGGTCCTGGTAACAGGCTACACCTTC. The rearrangement links TRBV2 to TRBJ1-2; D gene uncertain. Trimming removed 0 bases from V and 8 bases from J, with 13 bases in between. CDR1 is SNHLY, CDR2 FYNNEI, per germline. This CDR3 spans 14 amino acids.